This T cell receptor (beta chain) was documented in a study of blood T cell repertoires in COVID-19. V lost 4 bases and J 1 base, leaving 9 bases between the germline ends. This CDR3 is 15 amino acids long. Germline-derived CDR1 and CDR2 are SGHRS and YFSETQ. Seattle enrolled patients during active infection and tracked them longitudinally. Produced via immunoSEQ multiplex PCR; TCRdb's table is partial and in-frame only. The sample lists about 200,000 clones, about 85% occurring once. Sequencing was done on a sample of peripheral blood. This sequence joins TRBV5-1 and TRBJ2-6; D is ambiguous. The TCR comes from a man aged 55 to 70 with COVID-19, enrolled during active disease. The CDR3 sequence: CASSGQQSGANVLTF. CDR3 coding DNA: TGCGCCAGCAGCGGGCAACAGTCTGGGGCCAACGTCCTGACTTTC.